This T cell receptor (beta chain) was documented in a study of CD8 T cells in Susac syndrome. Study-level findings and limits: Susac syndrome CD4+ T cell repertoires showed no clonal expansion.

Reverse transcription of roughly 0.45 to 1 ug RNA was performed with random hexamers. Amplification of TCR beta CDR3 was carried out by immunoSEQ multiplex PCR, which covered 54 Vbeta and 13 Jbeta segments. TCRdb passed the immunoSEQ multiplex PCR reads through MiXCR, listing each CDR3 protein once. The sample consists of 150,000 to 200,000 distinct CDR3 sequences, roughly 92% of them appearing once. Recently defined diagnostic criteria for definite or probable disease were fulfilled by Susac syndrome patients. This clonotype was detected only once. Its antigen is not known. V lost 4 bases to trimming and J lost 4 bases, with 14 bases between them. CDR3 size: 14 residues. Germline CDR1 reads SGHRS; CDR2 reads YFSETQ.

The sequenced sample consisted of CD4+ T cells from PBMCs. The source is a human donor with Susac syndrome. The chain carries TRBV5-1 and TRBJ1-2, with D perhaps TRBD1 (5 bases). The CDR3 protein is CASSLGGIGYGYTF. CDR3 coding DNA: TGCGCCAGCAGCCTCGGGGGGATTGGCTATGGCTACACCTTC.